Below are 19 T cell receptor beta chains sequenced from a single sample in a study of blood T cell repertoires in COVID-19. Using immunoSEQ multiplex PCR, the repertoire was profiled, and TCRdb retains in-frame clones only, with some absent. The sample includes under 450,000 clones, 70% to 90% of them seen just once. Source material: PBMCs or T cells enriched from blood (not recorded which). The receptors were gathered from a young man who had recovered from COVID-19.

V gene TRBV29-1 combines with J gene TRBJ1-1, with D unclear. Germline assignment: CDR1 SQVTM and CDR2 ANQGSEA. V dropped 5 bases and J dropped 0 bases, with 10 bases sitting between them. The CDR3 spans 13 residues. The CDR3 spells CSVKWRMNTEAFF. CDR3 nucleotide sequence: TGCAGCGTTAAATGGAGGATGAACACTGAAGCTTTCTTT.

The chain employs TRBV7-3 and TRBJ2-2; 7 nucleotides align to TRBD2. The CDR3 is 15 residues long. Germline loops: CDR1 SGHTA, CDR2 FQGTGA. The J segment lost 6 bases and the V segment lost 5 bases, leaving 9 bases of the junction unmatched. The CDR3 DNA reads as TGTGCCAGCAGCCTCTGGGGGGGTGTCCCCGGGGAGCTGTTTTTT. Residues: CASSLWGGVPGELFF.

J is TRBJ2-7 and V is TRBV6-5; possible D gene TRBD2, 5 bases. Germline assignment: CDR1 MNHEY and CDR2 SVGAGI. The ends were cut back, 6 bases at V and 7 bases at J, with 16 bases in the middle. The CDR3 extends over 13 amino acids. CDR3 sequence (DNA): TGTGCCAGCAGATTAGGTGGCGGCGGGGAGCAGTACTTC. Protein product: CASRLGGGGEQYF.

The chain links TRBV27 to TRBJ1-5; 9 nucleotides align to TRBD1. This CDR3 contains 15 residues. J gave up 5 bases and V 6 bases, and 8 bases lay outside the gene matches. Per germline, CDR1 MNHEY and CDR2 SMNVEV (reference sequence). The CDR3 DNA sequence: TGTGCCAGCAGCTCGGGACAGGGAATTCATCAGCCCCAGCATTTT. It yields the protein CASSSGQGIHQPQHF.

The rearrangement uses TRBV19 and TRBJ1-1; tentatively, D is TRBD1 (5 bases). The CDR3 contains 13 residues. Trimming stripped 1 base from V and 7 bases from J, with 10 bases between. Germline CDR1 LNHDA, CDR2 SQIVND (reference sequence). For the CDR3, the DNA is TGTGCCAGTAGTATAGGCAGGGTGTTTGAAGCTTTCTTT. Protein product: CASSIGRVFEAFF.

As concerns this clone: The junction does not match germline at one end; this may be a read error. This CDR3 is also generated by other DNA sequences in the sample. The CDR3 DNA reads as TGCGCCAGCAGCCAAGTAATTGACAGGGGCCGGTCTAATTATGGCTACACCTTC. It yields the protein CASSQVIDRGRSNYGYTF. The chain recombines TRBV4-3 with TRBJ1-2; TRBD1 matches 8 bases. CDR3 size: 18 residues. Germline assignment: CDR1 LGHNA and CDR2 YSLEER.

This clone was observed a few times. The gene calls are TRBV12-5 and TRBJ2-3; perhaps TRBD1 as D (5 bases). The CDR3 is made up of 11 amino acids. The V gene's germline CDR1 is LGHNT and CDR2 FRNRAP. Trimming removed 6 bases from V and 7 bases from J, with 8 bases in between. CDR3 DNA sequence: TGTGCTAGTGGGTCAGGGTATACGCAGTATTTT. Protein: CASGSGYTQYF.

The chain has TRBV6-5 and TRBJ1-3; D gene unclear. The germline V and J ends were trimmed by 10 bases and 2 bases, with 18 bases remaining between them. CDR3 length: 15 residues. The germline CDR1 and CDR2 sequences are MNHEY and SVGAGI. In DNA form, the CDR3 reads TGTGCCACCACGGAGTACGAAGAGACTGGAAACACCATATATTTT. Protein product: CATTEYEETGNTIYF.

The V call is TRBV10-3, the J call TRBJ2-1, with a tentative D call TRBD2 (6 bases). In germline, CDR1 is ENHRY, CDR2 SYGVKD. The CDR3 has 13 amino acids. Trimming left V 6 bases short and J 7 bases short, with 13 bases between. For the CDR3, the DNA is TGTGCCATCAGCGGCGGGGTTGGGAATGAGCAGTTCTTC. Its translation: CAISGGVGNEQFF.

Concerning this clone itself: Other DNA sequences in this sample translate to the same CDR3. J is TRBJ1-5 and V is TRBV27; unclear D gene. Germline V gene lookup returns CDR1 MNHEY and CDR2 SMNVEV (reference sequence). V lost 3 bases to trimming and J lost 0 bases, with 9 bases between them. The length of the CDR3 is 15 residues. CDR3 nucleotide sequence: TGTGCCAGCAGTTTTAACCCAGGTAGCAATCAGCCCCAGCATTTT. The encoded protein is CASSFNPGSNQPQHF.

The chain joins TRBV30 to TRBJ2-5; 9 bases match TRBD2. This CDR3 spans 16 amino acids. Germline V CDR1 and CDR2: GTSNPN, SVGIG (reference sequence). The trim removed 0 bases at V and 4 bases at J, leaving 9 bases unmatched. The CDR3, as DNA: TGTGCCTGGAGTGTACAGCCAGCGGGGGGACTAGAGACCCAGTACTTC. It translates to CAWSVQPAGGLETQYF.

The sample holds a few counts of this clone. This chain joins TRBV3-1 (or the pseudogene TRBV3-2) and TRBJ1-1; D might be TRBD1 (5 bases). Per the germline V gene, CDR1 is LGHDT and CDR2 is YNNKEL (reference sequence). V gave up 0 bases and J gave up 6 bases, with 11 bases separating them. This CDR3 region has 14 residues. CDR3 region: CASSQESQVPEAFF. In nucleotides, the CDR3 is TGTGCCAGCAGCCAAGAGTCACAGGTCCCTGAAGCTTTCTTT.

This clone came up once. V usage is TRBV15 and J usage is TRBJ2-3, with D unclear. V dropped 0 bases and J dropped 7 bases, with 5 bases sitting between them. The CDR3 loop spans 12 amino acids. In germline, CDR1 is LNHNV, CDR2 YYDKDF (reference sequence). CDR3 DNA: TGTGCCACCAGCAGAGACGGGTATACGCAGTATTTT. It codes for CATSRDGYTQYF.

This sequence joins TRBV5-4 and TRBJ1-1, with D tentatively TRBD1 (6 bases). Trimming cost V 0 bases and J 4 bases, with 16 bases left between them. Germline CDR1 SGHNT, CDR2 YYREEE (reference sequence). The CDR3 is 16 residues long. The CDR3 protein is CASSLAWAGAGTEAFF. The CDR3 DNA reads as TGTGCCAGCAGCTTGGCCTGGGCGGGGGCGGGCACTGAAGCTTTCTTT.

The V and J genes are TRBV27 and TRBJ1-2; 7 positions match TRBD1. Per germline, CDR1 MNHEY and CDR2 SMNVEV (reference sequence). The CDR3 extends over 15 amino acids. The V gene end was trimmed by 4 bases and the J gene end by 3 bases; junction bases not matched to a gene: 8. The CDR3 is CASSYRDRVHYGYTF. The CDR3 DNA follows: TGTGCCAGCAGTTACCGCGACAGGGTACACTATGGCTACACCTTC.

The chain joins TRBV12-3 or TRBV12-4 to TRBJ1-4; D is undetermined. The CDR3 length is 12 residues. Trimming removed 3 bases from V and 7 bases from J, with 6 bases in between. The CDR3 here is CASSLRIEKLFF. In DNA, the CDR3 is TGTGCCAGCAGTTTGAGGATTGAAAAACTGTTTTTT.

The chain links TRBV4-3 to TRBJ2-3; 7 nucleotides align to TRBD1. With 0 bases clipped from V and 3 bases from J, the junction kept 6 bases outside the gene matches. Germline V CDR1 and CDR2: LGHNA, YSLEER. The CDR3 covers 16 residues. The CDR3, as DNA: TGCGCCAGCAGCCAAGATCGGACAGGAAGGACAGATACGCAGTATTTT. Its protein is CASSQDRTGRTDTQYF.

This clone was counted ten times or more. This rearrangement joins TRBV6-5 to TRBJ1-3, with 7 nucleotides matching TRBD1. This CDR3 contains 13 residues. Losses at the gene ends were 6 bases for V and 8 bases for J; bases not matched to a gene: 7. Germline CDR1 reads MNHEY; CDR2 reads SVGAGI. The CDR3 DNA sequence: TGTGCCAGCAGGGACAGGAGGGTGGACACCATATATTTT. It is translated as CASRDRRVDTIYF.

The chain employs TRBV4-1 and TRBJ2-2; TRBD2 agrees at 10 bases. Germline CDR1 is MGHRA and CDR2 is YSYEKL. V shed 1 base, J shed 7 bases, and the junction held 3 bases outside the gene matches. This CDR3 is built from 15 residues. This CDR3 reads CASSQGGTSVGELFF. The CDR3 nucleotides are TGCGCCAGCAGCCAAGGTGGGACTAGCGTCGGGGAGCTGTTTTTT.